These T cell receptor beta chains were read from a single sample in a study of breast tumors, draining lymph nodes, adjacent tissues. TCRdb ran MiXCR on the multiplex PCR reads and lists one entry per CDR3 protein. The sample carries approximately 90,000 distinct CDR3 sequences, approximately 28% recorded once. The sequencing input was axillary lymph node tissue. The receptors shown here come from a female donor with breast cancer. Some clones in this sample may be carry-over from other donors' samples. Each CDR3 is given with its conserved first and last residue. The order of the fields is V gene, CDR3 protein.

TRBV7-9 | CASSLSRAAETQYF
TRBV7-9 | CASRENRGNNNEQFF
TRBV12-3/TRBV12-4 | CASSQQLQGGYGYTF
TRBV7-2 | CASSRDSHNSPLHF
TRBV7-3 | CASSQSGGGDTGELFF
TRBV6-1 | CASSEQGGGQPQHF
TRBV5-6 | CASSSAPGPMDEQYF
TRBV20-1 | CSARRTNYNEQFF
TRBV9 | CASSPTDRPSSETQYF
TRBV7-2 | CASRGTVDYEQYF
TRBV6-4 | CASRPGTANTEAFF
TRBV28 | CASSLELAGVLEQYF
TRBV9 | CASSVETSGTDEQFF
TRBV5-1 | CASSSWTSGGGNEQFF
TRBV5-1 | CASSFESPGGNRMRWDQPQHF
TRBV7-9 | CASSLEVARMDYEQYF
TRBV12-5 | CASGWILPGQQNTEAFF
TRBV28 | CASRERSQPQHF
TRBV7-8 | CASSVDRGNQPQHF
TRBV19 | CASSNHYDLSYNEQFF
TRBV10-3 | CAISESIAGGDNEQFF
TRBV6-2/TRBV6-3 | CARCGTWSSPLHF
TRBV18 | CASSSRREDEQYF
TRBV6-2/TRBV6-3 | CASTRVASGTGELFF
TRBV20-1 | CSARTGTFYNEQFF
TRBV6-5 | CASSPGSWEGHRETQYF
TRBV29-1 | CSVEGLAGVLEQFF
TRBV3-1 | CASMNTDRKDGYTF
TRBV7-3 | CASGEGADTQYF
TRBV19 | CASSLAIYNEQFF
TRBV7-9 | CASSFYICSAREPRGFGTQYF
TRBV6-5 | CASSYLGTGLPTSPNTGKLFF
TRBV3-1 | CASSRDPTYEQYF
TRBV11-2 | CASSLDSGGYNEQFF
TRBV14 | CASSRLAGEGETQYF
TRBV20-1 | CSAVPTTSYEQYF
TRBV7-2 | CASSFALEVTGELFF
TRBV9 | CASSVGQFNEQYLLETQYF
TRBV5-6 | CASSVFGAGTSGYNEQFF
TRBV5-5 | CASSLGSVDTQYF
TRBV7-9 | CASSLDTGPNVLTF
TRBV3-1 | CASSPTPGDSYEQYF
TRBV3-1 | CASSPTSF
TRBV7-2 | CASSLVAGSNQPQHF
TRBV7-3 | CASSDPRKAGNDEQFF
TRBV20-1 | CSEGGLGTQYF
TRBV12-3/TRBV12-4 | CASSFAASGSEAQYF
TRBV10-1 | CASSGNRGAGYTF
TRBV5-6 | CASSCAWGTGKDTQYF
TRBV9 | CASSAALSGRETQYF
TRBV7-2 | CASSPRLLVPIPDTQYF
TRBV20-1 | CSRNRANYEQYF
TRBV4-3 | CASSPGTFDTYGYTF
TRBV2 | CASSERGANSPLHF
TRBV6-1 | CASSVIYQETQYF
TRBV7-9 | CASSPVAGGPDTQYF
TRBV7-2 | CASSSGPAGSYGYTF
TRBV19 | CASSIGQSFHF
TRBV5-1 | CASSLGTGFYEQYF